These 14 T cell receptor beta chains came from one sample sequenced in a study of T-cell reconstitution after alpha-beta-depleted transplantation in children. The TCRbeta library was prepared with unique molecular identifiers. TCRdb recomputed calls from the PCR reads with MiXCR, one row per CDR3 protein. The table lists about 610,000 distinct CDR3 sequences, 25% to 30% of them singletons. The material sequenced was PBMCs, taken before TCRalphabeta/CD19-depleted stem cell transplant. These receptors came from a boy under two years old with Wiskott-Aldrich syndrome, due to receive a stem cell transplant.

A note on this clonotype: This likely comes from a read error, as the CDR3 has no conserved phenylalanine or tryptophan at its end. The chain employs TRBV12-3 or TRBV12-4 and TRBJ2-1, with D unclear. V was cut by 5 bases and J by 0 bases, with 8 bases left in between. The CDR3 contains 14 residues. The CDR3 region has the DNA TGTGCCAGCAGTCGAGACCTCTCCTACAATGAGCAGTTCTTG. This codes for CASSRDLSYNEQFL.

The V gene is TRBV29-1, the J gene TRBJ2-7; TRBD1 matches 9 bases. The V segment lost 6 bases and the J segment 5 bases; nucleotides outside the gene matches: 11. CDR3 length: 14 amino acids. Germline values: CDR1 SQVTM, CDR2 ANQGSEA. In DNA form, the CDR3 reads TGCAGCGTCGCGGGGACAGGGAATCCCCACGAGCAGTACTTC. Residues: CSVAGTGNPHEQYF.

The table lists this clonotype with a few counts. This sequence joins TRBV20-1 and TRBJ1-2, with a tentative D call TRBD1 (6 bases). V lost 4 bases and J 1 base, leaving 10 bases between the germline ends. The germline V gene encodes CDR1 DFQATT and CDR2 SNEGSKA (reference sequence). This CDR3 has 13 residues. The CDR3 coding sequence is TGCAGTGCTACGACAGGATTTAACTATGGCTACACCTTC. This encodes CSATTGFNYGYTF.

Only a few counts were recorded for this clonotype. The V gene is TRBV9, the J gene TRBJ2-1, with unresolved D. Trimming stripped 0 bases from V and 0 bases from J, with 10 bases between. Germline-derived CDR1 and CDR2 are SGDLS and YYNGEE. This CDR3 is 16 amino acids long. CDR3 bases: TGTGCCAGCAGCGTAGGGCTCGCCACCTCCTACAATGAGCAGTTCTTC. Translated: CASSVGLATSYNEQFF.

The J gene is TRBJ2-1, the V gene TRBV29-1; 11 bases match TRBD2. The CDR3 spans 17 residues. The germline V gene encodes CDR1 SQVTM and CDR2 ANQGSEA. Trimming removed 1 base from V and 5 bases from J; junction bases left unmatched: 10. In nucleotides, the CDR3 is TGCAGCGTTGAAGGGACTAGCGGGCCCGGGGGAGACAATGAGCAGTTCTTC. Its protein product is CSVEGTSGPGGDNEQFF.

The chain couples TRBV25-1 to TRBJ1-5; a possible D gene is TRBD1 (5 bases). Looked up from germline, CDR1 is MGHDK and CDR2 is SYGVNS. The V gene lost 0 bases and the J gene lost 0 bases, with 15 bases spanning the gap. The CDR3 is 18 amino acids. The CDR3 DNA sequence: TGTGCCAGCAGTGAATATATTGGACGACAGTATAGCAATCAGCCCCAGCATTTT. It translates to CASSEYIGRQYSNQPQHF.

The chain carries TRBV4-2 and TRBJ2-1; 7 nucleotides align to TRBD2. Trimming removed 1 base from V and 8 bases from J; junction bases left unmatched: 11. This CDR3 spans 16 amino acids. Looked up from germline, CDR1 is LGHNA and CDR2 is YNFKEQ. In DNA form, the CDR3 reads TGTGCCAGCAGCCAAGTATCGGGCAGGACTAGTCATGAGCAGTTCTTC. Its translation is CASSQVSGRTSHEQFF.

The J gene is TRBJ2-3, the V gene TRBV30; D is ambiguous. The V gene lost 0 bases and the J gene lost 3 bases, with 4 bases spanning the gap. Germline assignment: CDR1 GTSNPN and CDR2 SVGIG (reference sequence). The CDR3 loop spans 12 amino acids. The CDR3 reads CAWSVQTDTQYF. The CDR3 region has the DNA TGTGCCTGGAGTGTCCAGACAGATACGCAGTATTTT.

This clonotype was picked up a small number of times. The chain couples TRBV12-3 or TRBV12-4 to TRBJ2-4; weak D call: TRBD2 (5 bases). V dropped 3 bases and J dropped 12 bases, with 9 bases sitting between them. The CDR3 totals 11 residues. CDR3 nucleotide sequence: TGTGCCAGCAGTTTGAGGGAAGATCAGTACTTC. Residues: CASSLREDQYF.

A few counts support this clonotype. The chain couples TRBV11-2 to TRBJ2-1, with D possibly TRBD2 on 5 matching bases. CDR3 size: 13 residues. With 1 base removed from V and 9 bases from J, the gap between germline ends came to 10 bases. Germline CDR1 SGHAT, CDR2 FQNNGV. DNA for the CDR3: TGTGCCAGCAGCTTAGGGGAAGGGAGTGAGCAGTTCTTC. Protein sequence: CASSLGEGSEQFF.

The rearrangement links TRBV25-1 to TRBJ2-5; unclear D gene. CDR3 size: 15 residues. V lost 2 bases and J 2 bases, leaving 12 bases between the germline ends. Germline CDR1 and CDR2: MGHDK and SYGVNS. The CDR3: CASSEPGLLQETQYF. In DNA, the CDR3 is TGTGCCAGCAGTGAACCCGGCCTCTTACAAGAGACCCAGTACTTC.

The rearrangement joins TRBV28 to TRBJ2-5; 10 bases map to TRBD1. The V gene's germline CDR1 is MDHEN and CDR2 SYDVKM. The CDR3 extends over 16 amino acids. V lost 4 bases, J lost 2 bases, and 7 bases stayed unmatched. CDR3 protein: CASSYGDRGLQETQYF. The CDR3 DNA sequence: TGTGCCAGCAGTTATGGGGACAGGGGATTGCAAGAGACCCAGTACTTC.

This clonotype turned up a few times. This chain uses TRBV30 with TRBJ2-2, with 8 bases identical to TRBD2. The length of the CDR3 is 14 residues. J lost 1 base, V lost 8 bases, and 6 bases had no gene match. Germline loops: CDR1 GTSNPN, CDR2 SVGIG (reference sequence). This CDR3 is CARGTSGNTGELFF. The CDR3 DNA reads as TGTGCCCGGGGTACTAGCGGGAACACCGGGGAGCTGTTTTTT.

This clonotype was counted only a few times. Here the CDR3 DNA reads TGTGCCACCGCAGGGGACAGATACACCGGGGAGCTGTTTTTT. Its protein is CATAGDRYTGELFF. The rearrangement links TRBV15 to TRBJ2-2, with 7 bases that match TRBD1. V lost 8 bases, J lost 3 bases, and 6 bases stayed unmatched. CDR1 LNHNV and CDR2 YYDKDF come from the germline V gene (reference sequence). CDR3 length equals 14 residues.